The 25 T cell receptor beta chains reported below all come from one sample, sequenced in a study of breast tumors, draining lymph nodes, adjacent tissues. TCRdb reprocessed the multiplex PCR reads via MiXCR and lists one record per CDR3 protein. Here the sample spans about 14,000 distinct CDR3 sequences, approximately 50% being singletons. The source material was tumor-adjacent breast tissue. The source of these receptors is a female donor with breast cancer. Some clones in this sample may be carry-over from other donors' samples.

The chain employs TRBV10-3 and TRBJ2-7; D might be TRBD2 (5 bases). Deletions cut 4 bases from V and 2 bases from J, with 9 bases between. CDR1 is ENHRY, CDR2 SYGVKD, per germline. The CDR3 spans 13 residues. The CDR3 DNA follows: TGTGCCATCAGTGGGCCCGGGACCTACGAGCAGTACTTC. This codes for CAISGPGTYEQYF.

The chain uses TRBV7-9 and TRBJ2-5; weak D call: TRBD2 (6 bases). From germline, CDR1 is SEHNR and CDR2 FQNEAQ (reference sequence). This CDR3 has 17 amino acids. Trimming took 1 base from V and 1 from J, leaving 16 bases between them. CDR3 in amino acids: CASSLGGRLAFQETQYF. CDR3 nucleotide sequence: TGTGCCAGCAGCTTAGGGGGCAGGCTAGCGTTCCAAGAGACCCAGTACTTC.

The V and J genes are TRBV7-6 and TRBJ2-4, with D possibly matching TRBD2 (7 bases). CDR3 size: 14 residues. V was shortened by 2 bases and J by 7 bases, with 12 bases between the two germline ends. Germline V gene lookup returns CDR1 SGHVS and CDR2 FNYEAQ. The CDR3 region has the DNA TGTGCCAGCAGCTTAAGTGGGAGGGGGAACATTCAGTACTTC. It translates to CASSLSGRGNIQYF.

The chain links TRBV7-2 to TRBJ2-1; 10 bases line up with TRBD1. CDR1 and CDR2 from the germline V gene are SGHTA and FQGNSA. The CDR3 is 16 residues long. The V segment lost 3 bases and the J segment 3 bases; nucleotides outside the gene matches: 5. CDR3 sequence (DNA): TGTGCCAGCAGCTTGTTCGGGACAGGGGACTACAATGAGCAGTTCTTC. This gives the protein CASSLFGTGDYNEQFF.

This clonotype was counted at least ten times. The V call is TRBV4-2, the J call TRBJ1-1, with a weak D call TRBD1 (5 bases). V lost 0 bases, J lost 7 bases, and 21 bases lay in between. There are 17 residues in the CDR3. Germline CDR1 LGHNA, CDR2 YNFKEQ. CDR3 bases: TGTGCCAGCAGCCAAGATCCGCGCGGAGAAGGGGATAGTGAAGCTTTCTTT. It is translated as CASSQDPRGEGDSEAFF.

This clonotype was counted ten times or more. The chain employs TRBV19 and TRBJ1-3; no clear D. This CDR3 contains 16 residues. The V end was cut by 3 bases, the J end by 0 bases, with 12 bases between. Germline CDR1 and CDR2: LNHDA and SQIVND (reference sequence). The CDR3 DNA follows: TGTGCCAGTAGTATCACCGGCAGTTTCTCTGGAAACACCATATATTTT. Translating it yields CASSITGSFSGNTIYF.

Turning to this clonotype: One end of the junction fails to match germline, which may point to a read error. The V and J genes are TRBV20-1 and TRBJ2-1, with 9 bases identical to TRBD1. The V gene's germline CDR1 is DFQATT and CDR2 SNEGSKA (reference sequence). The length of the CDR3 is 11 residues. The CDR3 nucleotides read TGCAGTGCTAGTCAAACAGGGGGCCCGTCCTTC. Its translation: CSASQTGGPSF.

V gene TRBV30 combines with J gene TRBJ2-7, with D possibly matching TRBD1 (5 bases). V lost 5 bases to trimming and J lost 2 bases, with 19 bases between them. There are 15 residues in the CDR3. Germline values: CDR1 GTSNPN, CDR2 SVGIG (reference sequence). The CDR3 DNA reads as TGTGCCTGGCAGAGCTTTGGTGACAGTACCTACGAGCAGTACTTC. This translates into CAWQSFGDSTYEQYF.

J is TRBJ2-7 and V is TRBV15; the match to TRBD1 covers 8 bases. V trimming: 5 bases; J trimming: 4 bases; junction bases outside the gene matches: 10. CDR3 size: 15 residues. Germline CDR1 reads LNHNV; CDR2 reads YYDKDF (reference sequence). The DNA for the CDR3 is TGTGCCACCAGCTTTGACAGGGGCCTAGTGTACGAGCAGTACTTC. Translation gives CATSFDRGLVYEQYF. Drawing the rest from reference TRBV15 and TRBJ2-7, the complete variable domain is DAMVIQNPRYQVTQFGKPVTLSCSQTLNHNVMYWYQQKSSQAPKLLFHYYDKDFNNEADTPDNFQSRRPNTSFCFLDIRSPGLGDTAMYLCATSFDRGLVYEQYFGPGTRLTVT.

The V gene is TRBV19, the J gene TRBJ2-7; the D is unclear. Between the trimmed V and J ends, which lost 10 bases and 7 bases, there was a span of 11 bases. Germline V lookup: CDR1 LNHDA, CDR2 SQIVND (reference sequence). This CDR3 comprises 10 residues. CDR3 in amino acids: CATFTGEQYF. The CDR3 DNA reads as TGTGCCACCTTCACCGGGGAGCAGTACTTC.

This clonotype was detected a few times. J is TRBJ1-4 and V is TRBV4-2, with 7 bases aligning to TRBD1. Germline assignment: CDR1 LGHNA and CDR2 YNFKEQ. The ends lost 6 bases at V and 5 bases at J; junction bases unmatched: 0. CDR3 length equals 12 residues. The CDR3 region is CASRQGNEKLFF. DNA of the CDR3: TGTGCCAGCAGACAGGGGAATGAAAAACTGTTTTTT.

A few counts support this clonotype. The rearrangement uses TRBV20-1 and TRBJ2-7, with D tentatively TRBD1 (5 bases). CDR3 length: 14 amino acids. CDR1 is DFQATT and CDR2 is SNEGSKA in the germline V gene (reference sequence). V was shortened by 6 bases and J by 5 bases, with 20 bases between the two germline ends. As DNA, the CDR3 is TGCAGTGCCCCAGTGTTACGGACAACGGACGAGCAGTACTTC. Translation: CSAPVLRTTDEQYF.

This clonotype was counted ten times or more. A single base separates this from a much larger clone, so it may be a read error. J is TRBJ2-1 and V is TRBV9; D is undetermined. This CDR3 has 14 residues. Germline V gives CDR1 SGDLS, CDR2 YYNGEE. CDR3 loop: CASSPSVSYNEQSF. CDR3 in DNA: TGTGCCAGCAGCCCCAGCGTTTCCTACAATGAGCAGTCCTTC.

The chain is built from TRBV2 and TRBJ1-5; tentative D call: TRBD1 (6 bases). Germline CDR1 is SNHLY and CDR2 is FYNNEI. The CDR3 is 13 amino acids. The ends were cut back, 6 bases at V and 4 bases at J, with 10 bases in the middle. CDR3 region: CASRGTGNQPQHF. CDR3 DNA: TGTGCCAGCAGGGGAACAGGGAATCAGCCCCAGCATTTT.

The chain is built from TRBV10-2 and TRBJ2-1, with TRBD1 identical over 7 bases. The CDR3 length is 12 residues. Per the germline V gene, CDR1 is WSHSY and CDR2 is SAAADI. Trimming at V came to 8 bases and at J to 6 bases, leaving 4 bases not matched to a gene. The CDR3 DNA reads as TGCGCCAGCCGGGACAGAGGCAATGAGCAGTTCTTC. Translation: CASRDRGNEQFF.

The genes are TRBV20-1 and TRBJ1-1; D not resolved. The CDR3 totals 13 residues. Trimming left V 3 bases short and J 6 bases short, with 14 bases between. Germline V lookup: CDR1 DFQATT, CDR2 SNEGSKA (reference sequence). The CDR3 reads CSASLGSNAEAFF. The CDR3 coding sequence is TGCAGTGCTAGTCTCGGGTCCAACGCTGAAGCTTTCTTT.

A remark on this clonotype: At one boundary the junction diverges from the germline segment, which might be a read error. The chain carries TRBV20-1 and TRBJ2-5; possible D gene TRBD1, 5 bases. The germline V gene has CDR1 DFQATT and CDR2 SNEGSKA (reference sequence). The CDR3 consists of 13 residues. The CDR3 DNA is TGCAGTGCCAAGGACATTCGGGTAGAGTCCCAGTACTTC. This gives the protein CSAKDIRVESQYF.

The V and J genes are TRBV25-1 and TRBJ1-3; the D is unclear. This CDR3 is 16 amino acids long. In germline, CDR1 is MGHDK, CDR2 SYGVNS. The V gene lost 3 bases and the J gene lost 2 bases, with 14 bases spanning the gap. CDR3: CASSEFVLGPGNTIYF. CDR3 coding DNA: TGTGCCAGCAGTGAGTTCGTCTTGGGTCCTGGAAACACCATATATTTT.

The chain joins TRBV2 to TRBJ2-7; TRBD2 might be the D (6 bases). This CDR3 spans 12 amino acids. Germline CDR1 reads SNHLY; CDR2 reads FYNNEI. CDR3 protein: CASVAGFYEQYF. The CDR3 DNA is TGTGCTAGTGTGGCGGGATTTTACGAGCAGTACTTC.

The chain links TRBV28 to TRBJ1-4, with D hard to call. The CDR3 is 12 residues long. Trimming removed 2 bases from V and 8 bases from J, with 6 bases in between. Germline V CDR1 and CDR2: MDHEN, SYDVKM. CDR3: CASSLTAEKLFF. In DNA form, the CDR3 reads TGTGCCAGCAGTTTAACGGCCGAAAAACTGTTTTTT.

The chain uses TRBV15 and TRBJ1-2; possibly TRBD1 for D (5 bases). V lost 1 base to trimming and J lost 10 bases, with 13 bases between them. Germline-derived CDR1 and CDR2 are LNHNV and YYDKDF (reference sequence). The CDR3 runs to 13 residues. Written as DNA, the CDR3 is TGTGCCACCAGCAGAGTTGGGACTGTTGACTACACCTTC. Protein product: CATSRVGTVDYTF. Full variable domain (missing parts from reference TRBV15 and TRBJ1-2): DAMVIQNPRYQVTQFGKPVTLSCSQTLNHNVMYWYQQKSSQAPKLLFHYYDKDFNNEADTPDNFQSRRPNTSFCFLDIRSPGLGDTAMYLCATSRVGTVDYTFGSGTRLTVV.

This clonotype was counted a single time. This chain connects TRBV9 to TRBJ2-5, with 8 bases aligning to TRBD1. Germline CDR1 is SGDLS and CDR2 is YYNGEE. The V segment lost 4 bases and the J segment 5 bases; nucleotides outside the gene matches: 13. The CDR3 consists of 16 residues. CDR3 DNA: TGTGCCAGCAGCCCCCCCGGGCAGGGGGCATGGGAGACCCAGTACTTC. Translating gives CASSPPGQGAWETQYF.

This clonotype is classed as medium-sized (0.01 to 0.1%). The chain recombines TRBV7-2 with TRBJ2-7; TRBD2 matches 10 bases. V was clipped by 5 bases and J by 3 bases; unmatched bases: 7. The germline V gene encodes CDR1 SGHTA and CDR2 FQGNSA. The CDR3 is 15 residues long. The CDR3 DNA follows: TGTGCCAGCAGCCAAGCTAGCGGGAGTATCTACGAGCAGTACTTC. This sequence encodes CASSQASGSIYEQYF. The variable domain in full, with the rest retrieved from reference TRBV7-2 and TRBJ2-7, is GAGVSQSPSNKVTEKGKDVELRCDPISGHTALYWYRQSLGQGLEFLIYFQGNSAPDKSGLPSDRFSAERTGGSVSTLTIQRTQQEDSAVYLCASSQASGSIYEQYFGPGTRLTVT.

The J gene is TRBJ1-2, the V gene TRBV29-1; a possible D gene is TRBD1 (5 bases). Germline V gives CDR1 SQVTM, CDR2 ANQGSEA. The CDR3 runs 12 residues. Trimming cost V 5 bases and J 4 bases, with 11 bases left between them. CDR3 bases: TGCAGCGTTTTGGCGGGGCCCTATGGCTACACCTTC. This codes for CSVLAGPYGYTF.

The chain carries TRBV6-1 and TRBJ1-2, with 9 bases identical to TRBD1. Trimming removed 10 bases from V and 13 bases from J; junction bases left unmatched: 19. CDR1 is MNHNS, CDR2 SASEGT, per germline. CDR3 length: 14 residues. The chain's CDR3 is CATPPRTGQGVPTF. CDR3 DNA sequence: TGTGCCACCCCCCCGAGGACGGGACAGGGCGTTCCCACCTTC.